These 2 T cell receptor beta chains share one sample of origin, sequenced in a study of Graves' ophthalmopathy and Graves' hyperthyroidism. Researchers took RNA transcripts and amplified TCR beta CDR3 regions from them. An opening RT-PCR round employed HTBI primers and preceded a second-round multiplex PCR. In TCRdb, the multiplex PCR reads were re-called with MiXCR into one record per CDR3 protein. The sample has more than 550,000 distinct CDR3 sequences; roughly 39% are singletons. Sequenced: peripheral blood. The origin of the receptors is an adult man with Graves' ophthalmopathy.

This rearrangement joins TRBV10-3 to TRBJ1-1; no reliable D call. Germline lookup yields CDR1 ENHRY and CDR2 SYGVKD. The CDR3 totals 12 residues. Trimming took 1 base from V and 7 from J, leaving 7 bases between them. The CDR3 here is CAISEWTGEAFF. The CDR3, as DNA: TGTGCCATCAGTGAGTGGACGGGTGAAGCTTTCTTT.

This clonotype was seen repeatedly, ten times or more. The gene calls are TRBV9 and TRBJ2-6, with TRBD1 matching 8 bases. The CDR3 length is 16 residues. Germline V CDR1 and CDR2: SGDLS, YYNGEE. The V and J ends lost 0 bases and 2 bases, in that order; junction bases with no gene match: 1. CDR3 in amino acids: CASSVADRAGANVLTF. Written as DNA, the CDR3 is TGTGCCAGCAGCGTAGCGGACAGGGCTGGGGCCAACGTCCTGACTTTC.